This paragraph reports one T cell receptor (beta chain). Its antigen is still unknown. The data stem from a study of cytomegalovirus exposure and HLA in healthy donors. General observations from the study: Within an earlier analysis, most TCR beta V segments proved productive either about 90% or about 30% of the time. Per a later analysis, HLA-associated TCR beta chains showed more clonal expansion than other, equally common TCR beta chains. One variant, a missense change in DCLRE1C, was linked in a later analysis to TCR beta V- and J-gene trimming.

Primers for the PCR totalled 60 Vbeta and 13 Jbeta. Only in-frame clones appear in the TCRdb table, and some are missing; sequencing was by immunoSEQ multiplex PCR. This table lists roughly 220,000 clones. The V and J ends lost 6 bases and 3 bases, in that order; junction bases with no gene match: 4. The CDR3 contains 13 residues. Germline loops: CDR1 GTSNPN, CDR2 SVGIG (reference sequence). The chain has TRBV30 and TRBJ2-1; 8 bases line up with TRBD2. Sequenced: PBMCs. The TCR was taken from a girl aged 2 to 10 in good health and CMV-seropositive. CDR3 in amino acids: CACLLADYNEQFF. As DNA, the CDR3 is TGTGCCTGCCTACTAGCGGACTACAATGAGCAGTTCTTC. Full variable domain (missing parts from reference TRBV30 and TRBJ2-1): SQTIHQWPATLVQPVGSPLSLECTVEGTSNPNLYWYRQAAGRGLQLLFYSVGIGQISSEVPQNLSASRPQDRQFILSSKKLLLSDSGFYLCACLLADYNEQFFGPGTRLTVL.